This TCR beta chain was found in a study of shared clonotypes between healthy human individuals. This clone was seen a single time. The sample contains more than one DNA sequence encoding this CDR3. TCRdb keeps only in-frame clones here, not all; method: immunoSEQ multiplex PCR. The sample consists of about 2.5 million clones, under 95% of them appearing once. Sequencing used naive CD4+ T cells from PBMCs. The subset was: CD45RA+ positively selected. The receptor's source is a man in his late teens or twenties in good health. Some clones in this sample may be carry-over from other donors' samples.

The CDR3 loop reads CASGLVRGEQFF. The CDR3 DNA follows: TGTGCTAGTGGTTTGGTACGGGGGGAGCAGTTCTTC. This sequence joins TRBV12-5 and TRBJ2-1, with TRBD2 as a possible D gene (6 bases). CDR3 length: 12 residues. Trimming removed 0 bases from V and 10 bases from J, with 7 bases in between. CDR1 and CDR2 from the germline V gene are LGHNT and FRNRAP.